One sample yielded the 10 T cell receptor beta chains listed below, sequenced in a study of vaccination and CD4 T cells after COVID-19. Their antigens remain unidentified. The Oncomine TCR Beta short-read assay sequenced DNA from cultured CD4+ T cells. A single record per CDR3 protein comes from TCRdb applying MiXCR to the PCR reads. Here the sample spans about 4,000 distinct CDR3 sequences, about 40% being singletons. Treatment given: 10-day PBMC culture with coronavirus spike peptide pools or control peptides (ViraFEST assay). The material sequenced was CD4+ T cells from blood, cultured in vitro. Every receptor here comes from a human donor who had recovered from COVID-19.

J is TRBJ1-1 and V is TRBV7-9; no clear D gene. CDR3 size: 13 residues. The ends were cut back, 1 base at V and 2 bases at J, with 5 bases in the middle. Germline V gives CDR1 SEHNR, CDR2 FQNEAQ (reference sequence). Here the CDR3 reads CASSLEVNTEAFF. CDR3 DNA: TGTGCCAGCAGCTTAGAGGTAAACACTGAAGCTTTCTTT.

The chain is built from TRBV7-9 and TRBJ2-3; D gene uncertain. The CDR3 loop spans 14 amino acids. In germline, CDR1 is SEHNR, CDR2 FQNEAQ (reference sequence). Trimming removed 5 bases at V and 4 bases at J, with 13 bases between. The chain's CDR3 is CASSPNLRADTQYF. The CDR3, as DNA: TGTGCCAGCAGCCCGAACCTACGCGCAGATACGCAGTATTTT.

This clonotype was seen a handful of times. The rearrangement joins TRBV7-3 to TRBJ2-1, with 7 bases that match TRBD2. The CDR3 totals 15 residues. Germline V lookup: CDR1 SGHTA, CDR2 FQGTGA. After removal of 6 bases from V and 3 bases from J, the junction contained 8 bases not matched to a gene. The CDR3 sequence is CASSFMGGSYNEQFF. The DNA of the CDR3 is TGTGCCAGCAGTTTTATGGGGGGGAGCTACAATGAGCAGTTCTTC. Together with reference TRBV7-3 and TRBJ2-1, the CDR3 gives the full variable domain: GAGVSQTPSNKVTEKGKYVELRCDPISGHTALYWYRQSLGQGPEFLIYFQGTGAADDSGLPNDRFFAVRPEGSVSTLKIQRTERGDSAVYLCASSFMGGSYNEQFFGPGTRLTVL.

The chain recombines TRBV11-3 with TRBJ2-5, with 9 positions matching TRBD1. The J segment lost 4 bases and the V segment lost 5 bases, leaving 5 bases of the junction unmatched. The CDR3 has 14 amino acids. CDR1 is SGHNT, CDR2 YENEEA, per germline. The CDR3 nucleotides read TGTGCCAGCAGCGGACAGGGGACCCTAGAGACCCAGTACTTC. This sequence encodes CASSGQGTLETQYF.

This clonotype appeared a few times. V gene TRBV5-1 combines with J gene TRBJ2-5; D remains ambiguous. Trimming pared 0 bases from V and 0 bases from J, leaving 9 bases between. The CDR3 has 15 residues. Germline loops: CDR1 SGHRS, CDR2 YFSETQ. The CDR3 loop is CASSLVPGNQETQYF. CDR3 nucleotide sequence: TGCGCCAGCAGCTTGGTCCCTGGTAACCAAGAGACCCAGTACTTC.

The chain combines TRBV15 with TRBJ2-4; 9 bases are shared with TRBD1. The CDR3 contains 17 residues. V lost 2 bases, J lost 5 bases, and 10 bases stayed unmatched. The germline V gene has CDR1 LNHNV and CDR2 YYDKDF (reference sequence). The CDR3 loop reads CATSRPQTGGMQNIQYF. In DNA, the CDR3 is TGTGCCACCAGCAGACCCCAGACAGGGGGGATGCAAAACATTCAGTACTTC.

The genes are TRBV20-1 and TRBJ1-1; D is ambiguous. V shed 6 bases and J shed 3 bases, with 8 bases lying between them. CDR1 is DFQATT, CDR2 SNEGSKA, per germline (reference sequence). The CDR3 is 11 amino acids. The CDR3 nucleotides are TGCAGTGCATTGATGGACACTGAAGCTTTCTTT. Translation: CSALMDTEAFF.

The CDR3 DNA is TGCAGTGCTAGTGGGTCTTCGAGTTTGAACACCGGGGAGCTGTTTTTT. Protein product: CSASGSSSLNTGELFF. The chain combines TRBV20-1 with TRBJ2-2, with unresolved D. Trimming removed 3 bases at V and 1 base at J, with 15 bases between. Germline V gives CDR1 DFQATT, CDR2 SNEGSKA (reference sequence). CDR3 length: 16 residues.

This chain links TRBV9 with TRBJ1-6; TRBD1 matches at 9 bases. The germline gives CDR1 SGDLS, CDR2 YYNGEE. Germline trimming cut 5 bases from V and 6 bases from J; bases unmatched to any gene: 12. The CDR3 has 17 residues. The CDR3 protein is CASSREIWGQGNSPLHF. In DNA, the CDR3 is TGTGCCAGCAGTCGTGAGATCTGGGGACAGGGTAATTCACCCCTCCACTTT.

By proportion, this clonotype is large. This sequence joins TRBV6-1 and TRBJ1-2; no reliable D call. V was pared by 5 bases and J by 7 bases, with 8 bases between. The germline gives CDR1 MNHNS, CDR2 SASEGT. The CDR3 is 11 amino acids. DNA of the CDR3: TGTGCCAGCAGTCACACATTTGGCTACACCTTC. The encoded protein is CASSHTFGYTF.